A single sample is the source of the 27 T cell receptor beta chains below, sequenced in a study of blood T cell repertoires in COVID-19. Sequencing was performed with immunoSEQ multiplex PCR; in TCRdb, only in-frame clones are kept and a portion is missing. The profile shows about 250,000 clones, roughly 87% of them singletons. The sequenced sample consisted of peripheral blood. The receptor set was obtained from a man aged 18-30 years with active or convalescent COVID-19.

The chain has TRBV5-1 and TRBJ2-2; 8 nucleotides line up with TRBD1. CDR3 length: 17 residues. Looked up from germline, CDR1 is SGHRS and CDR2 is YFSETQ. The V and J ends lost 0 bases and 2 bases, in that order; junction bases with no gene match: 6. The CDR3 nucleotides are TGCGCCAGCAGCTTGGAGGTTGCAGGGGGCAACACCGGGGAGCTGTTTTTT. It encodes CASSLEVAGGNTGELFF.

The chain joins TRBV30 to TRBJ2-3; 8 bases map to TRBD2. The trim removed 2 bases at V and 3 bases at J, leaving 7 bases unmatched. Germline CDR1 and CDR2: GTSNPN and SVGIG (reference sequence). This CDR3 contains 15 residues. CDR3 residues: CAWSLVAGGTDTQYF. The CDR3 DNA follows: TGTGCCTGGAGTCTGGTCGCGGGGGGAACAGATACGCAGTATTTT.

The chain combines TRBV12-3 or TRBV12-4 with TRBJ1-2; TRBD1 is a possible D gene (6 bases). Trimming cost V 6 bases and J 7 bases, with 9 bases left between them. This CDR3 has 11 residues. The CDR3 is CASRDSVGYTF. The CDR3, as DNA: TGTGCCAGCAGGGACAGCGTTGGCTACACCTTC.

The chain couples TRBV5-1 to TRBJ2-5, with 12 positions matching TRBD2. Germline V gene lookup returns CDR1 SGHRS and CDR2 YFSETQ. With 1 base clipped from V and 5 bases from J, the junction kept 6 bases outside the gene matches. The length of the CDR3 is 16 residues. The CDR3 DNA is TGCGCCAGCAGCTTGCTAGCGGGGGGGCCCGGGGAGACCCAGTACTTC. This sequence encodes CASSLLAGGPGETQYF.

The chain combines TRBV20-1 with TRBJ2-5, with 8 bases that match TRBD2. V trimming: 3 bases; J trimming: 5 bases; junction bases outside the gene matches: 11. There are 15 residues in the CDR3. Germline CDR1 reads DFQATT; CDR2 reads SNEGSKA (reference sequence). For the CDR3, the DNA is TGCAGTGCTAGTCCTACCAGCGGGAGAGGGGAGACCCAGTACTTC. This encodes CSASPTSGRGETQYF.

The V gene is TRBV9, the J gene TRBJ1-1; possibly TRBD1 for D (5 bases). Germline CDR1 and CDR2: SGDLS and YYNGEE. The CDR3 consists of 13 residues. V was pared by 5 bases and J by 1 base, with 9 bases between. The CDR3 DNA is TGTGCCAGCAGTCTCCAGGGGAACACTGAAGCTTTCTTT. Its protein is CASSLQGNTEAFF.

The chain employs TRBV19 and TRBJ1-1; D gene ambiguous. The CDR3 spans 14 residues. Germline CDR1 and CDR2: LNHDA and SQIVND (reference sequence). Here the CDR3 DNA reads TGTGCAGGAAGGTCAAGGGCGGGAAACACTGAAGCTTTCTTT. This translates into CAGRSRAGNTEAFF.

The chain couples TRBV27 to TRBJ2-3; D gene uncertain. Trimming cost V 2 bases and J 3 bases, with 6 bases left between them. Germline CDR1 reads MNHEY; CDR2 reads SMNVEV (reference sequence). The CDR3 extends over 13 amino acids. The CDR3 sequence is CASSLRGTDTQYF. The CDR3 DNA is TGTGCCAGCAGTTTAAGAGGAACAGATACGCAGTATTTT.

This clone was recorded a few times. This rearrangement joins TRBV7-9 to TRBJ1-1; 7 nucleotides match TRBD1. With 7 bases clipped from V and 10 bases from J, the junction kept 12 bases outside the gene matches. This CDR3 region has 13 residues. The germline gives CDR1 SEHNR, CDR2 FQNEAQ (reference sequence). The CDR3 region has the DNA TGTGCCAGCACCTCCAAGGGGGCGCGGGGAGCTTTCTTT. It yields the protein CASTSKGARGAFF.

The chain employs TRBV27 and TRBJ2-3; 15 bases fit TRBD2. Germline V gene sequence: CDR1 MNHEY, CDR2 SMNVEV (reference sequence). V was clipped by 9 bases and J by 6 bases; unmatched bases: 13. The CDR3 sequence is 17 residues long. The CDR3: CASGLAGGPSTRDTQYF. DNA of the CDR3: TGTGCCAGTGGACTAGCGGGGGGGCCTAGCACTCGGGATACGCAGTATTTT.

V is TRBV11-3 and J is TRBJ2-1; 10 bases are a match to TRBD1. From germline, CDR1 is SGHNT and CDR2 YENEEA. The CDR3 spans 15 residues. J gave up 6 bases and V 3 bases, and 5 bases lay outside the gene matches. The CDR3 DNA sequence: TGTGCCAGCAGCTTCTCTGGACAGGGGGGCAATGAGCAGTTCTTC. It specifies CASSFSGQGGNEQFF.

The chain uses TRBV27 and TRBJ2-5; TRBD1 might be the D (5 bases). The CDR3 totals 14 residues. Germline CDR1 MNHEY, CDR2 SMNVEV (reference sequence). Trimming shortened V by 5 bases and J by 5 bases, and 15 bases separated the two germline ends. In nucleotides, the CDR3 is TGTGCCAGCAGTGTCGGGCAGGGTTGGGAGACCCAGTACTTC. This translates into CASSVGQGWETQYF.

The V gene is TRBV30, the J gene TRBJ1-1, with D uncertain. V was clipped by 0 bases and J by 5 bases, with 19 bases between them. Per germline, CDR1 GTSNPN and CDR2 SVGIG (reference sequence). The CDR3 contains 16 residues. The CDR3 DNA is TGTGCCTGGAGTGTAGGACCACAGCGGCCTAGGACTGAAGCTTTCTTT. Protein: CAWSVGPQRPRTEAFF.

The rearrangement uses TRBV30 and TRBJ2-7, with 10 bases that match TRBD2. The germline gives CDR1 GTSNPN, CDR2 SVGIG (reference sequence). J gave up 2 bases and V 4 bases, and 8 bases lay outside the gene matches. The CDR3 loop spans 15 amino acids. The DNA for the CDR3 is TGTGCCTGGAAAACTAGCGGGGTCCCAACCTACGAGCAGTACTTC. Its protein product is CAWKTSGVPTYEQYF. Filled out from reference TRBV30 and TRBJ2-7, the complete variable domain reads SQTIHQWPATLVQPVGSPLSLECTVEGTSNPNLYWYRQAAGRGLQLLFYSVGIGQISSEVPQNLSASRPQDRQFILSSKKLLLSDSGFYLCAWKTSGVPTYEQYFGPGTRLTVT.

The chain combines TRBV6-2 or TRBV6-3 with TRBJ2-3; D remains ambiguous. The CDR3 runs 15 residues. Germline V gives CDR1 MNHEY, CDR2 SVGEGT. The germline V and J ends were trimmed by 0 bases and 0 bases, with 7 bases remaining between them. The CDR3 DNA follows: TGTGCCAGCAGTTACTCCAGGATCAGCACAGATACGCAGTATTTT. Translating it yields CASSYSRISTDTQYF.

The chain carries TRBV7-2 and TRBJ1-6; TRBD1 agrees at 7 bases. CDR1 and CDR2 from the germline V gene are SGHTA and FQGNSA. V trimming: 4 bases; J trimming: 7 bases; junction bases outside the gene matches: 10. The CDR3 covers 16 residues. CDR3 in amino acids: CASSSRTPGQNSPLHF. As DNA, the CDR3 is TGTGCCAGCAGCTCCCGGACTCCGGGACAGAATTCACCCCTCCACTTT.

This chain links TRBV6-6 with TRBJ1-1; 10 nucleotides match TRBD1. CDR3 length: 15 residues. Germline V lookup: CDR1 MNHNY, CDR2 SVGAGI (reference sequence). The V gene end was trimmed by 5 bases and the J gene end by 5 bases; junction bases not matched to a gene: 8. The CDR3 region is CASSPRDRGGTEAFF. The DNA of the CDR3 is TGTGCCAGCAGTCCCCGGGACAGGGGAGGGACTGAAGCTTTCTTT.

The V call is TRBV5-1, the J call TRBJ1-1, with TRBD1 identical over 7 bases. Per germline, CDR1 SGHRS and CDR2 YFSETQ. The V and J ends lost 2 bases and 1 base, in that order; junction bases with no gene match: 14. The CDR3 contains 18 residues. The CDR3 loop is CASSLFATRQGGNTEAFF. The CDR3 DNA reads TGCGCCAGCAGCTTATTTGCAACAAGACAGGGCGGGAACACTGAAGCTTTCTTT.

This clone was seen only once. The genes are TRBV4-3 and TRBJ2-1; TRBD2 aligns across 8 bases. Per germline, CDR1 LGHNA and CDR2 YSLEER. The CDR3 runs to 14 residues. The trim removed 4 bases at V and 5 bases at J, leaving 4 bases unmatched. The DNA for the CDR3 is TGCGCCAGCAGCCTCGGGGGGGCCGACAATGAGCAGTTCTTC. It yields the protein CASSLGGADNEQFF.

This sequence joins TRBV7-2 and TRBJ1-2; D may be TRBD1 (5 bases). V was shortened by 8 bases and J by 0 bases, with 13 bases between the two germline ends. Germline V gene lookup returns CDR1 SGHTA and CDR2 FQGNSA. The CDR3 covers 14 residues. Here the CDR3 reads CASSIGRANYGYTF. CDR3 sequence (DNA): TGTGCCAGCTCTATAGGCAGGGCTAACTATGGCTACACCTTC.

The CDR3 spells CSVEAGNTIYF. In DNA form, the CDR3 reads TGCAGCGTTGAGGCCGGAAACACCATATATTTT. The chain employs TRBV29-1 and TRBJ1-3; D ambiguous. Germline loops: CDR1 SQVTM, CDR2 ANQGSEA. V was trimmed by 3 bases and J by 4 bases, leaving 4 bases between them. This CDR3 contains 11 residues.

This chain connects TRBV10-3 to TRBJ1-4, with 7 positions matching TRBD1. The CDR3 is 15 amino acids. Losses at the gene ends were 2 bases for V and 5 bases for J; bases not matched to a gene: 5. Germline loops: CDR1 ENHRY, CDR2 SYGVKD. CDR3 loop: CAISETPTGNEKLFF. The CDR3 nucleotides are TGTGCCATCAGTGAGACCCCGACAGGGAATGAAAAACTGTTTTTT.

The chain joins TRBV5-5 to TRBJ1-5; 9 bases fit TRBD1. CDR1 and CDR2 from the germline V gene are SGHKS and YYEKEE (reference sequence). V dropped 0 bases and J dropped 3; count of bases not matched to a gene: 4. The CDR3 is made up of 16 amino acids. CDR3 region: CASSLGGTGLNQPQHF. The CDR3 bases are TGTGCCAGCAGCTTGGGTGGGACAGGGCTCAATCAGCCCCAGCATTTT.

The V and J genes are TRBV6-1 and TRBJ1-3, with 8 bases fitting TRBD1. Germline CDR1 is MNHNS and CDR2 is SASEGT. This CDR3 has 15 amino acids. After removal of 0 bases from V and 4 bases from J, the junction contained 2 bases not matched to a gene. CDR3 residues: CASSEARTGGNTIYF. The CDR3 DNA is TGTGCCAGCAGTGAAGCGCGGACAGGGGGAAACACCATATATTTT.

The chain has TRBV28 and TRBJ2-1; TRBD2 matches 9 bases. J was trimmed by 7 bases and V by 2 bases; bases with no gene match: 6. CDR3 length: 15 residues. Germline V CDR1 and CDR2: MDHEN, SYDVKM. The chain's CDR3 is CASSLISGSRNEQFF. Written as DNA, the CDR3 is TGTGCCAGCAGTTTAATTAGCGGGAGTCGAAATGAGCAGTTCTTC.

As for this clone: At one of its ends the junction is not consistent with the germline gene, which may arise from a read error. The CDR3 spells CSVAGQAPYF. As DNA, the CDR3 is TGCAGCGTTGCGGGACAGGCCCCTTACTTC. The chain recombines TRBV29-1 with TRBJ1-2; 8 nucleotides match TRBD1. The CDR3 covers 10 residues. Germline values: CDR1 SQVTM, CDR2 ANQGSEA.

The chain carries TRBV28 and TRBJ2-7; D is perhaps TRBD2 (6 bases). Germline V lookup: CDR1 MDHEN, CDR2 SYDVKM. The CDR3 has 16 residues. V lost 2 bases, J lost 4 bases, and 18 bases lay in between. The CDR3 nucleotides read TGTGCCAGCAGTTTACTTTCTTTCGGGAGTGGGTACGAGCAGTACTTC. This translates into CASSLLSFGSGYEQYF.